This TCR beta chain was captured in a study of radiation and T cells in renal cell carcinoma. This clone was counted only a few times. Its cognate antigen is unknown. Using immunoSEQ multiplex PCR, the repertoire was profiled, and TCRdb retains in-frame clones only, with some absent. The table shows over 85,000 clones, with approximately 83% occurring only once. Findings and limits, study-wide: From baseline, blood top tumor clonotypes peaked at 2 weeks post-radiation.

The CDR3 consists of 20 residues. Trimming left V 5 bases short and J 0 bases short, with 23 bases between. CDR1 and CDR2 from the germline V gene are MNHEY and SMNVEV (reference sequence). Sample time point: baseline pretreatment blood. Treatment indicated: 15 Gy SBRT to primary tumor, nephrectomy 4 weeks later. Source: blood, taken from a patient whose treatment included radiotherapy and nephrectomy. This receptor was obtained from a man aged 55 to 70 with renal cell carcinoma. The J gene is TRBJ2-6, the V gene TRBV27; perhaps D is TRBD1 or TRBD2 (5 bases each). DNA of the CDR3: TGTGCCAGCAGTGCTATGACCGGGACGGATTTTCTCTCTGGGGCCAACGTCCTGACTTTC. Translating it yields CASSAMTGTDFLSGANVLTF.